This is a list of T cell receptor beta chains from one sample in a study of T cell responses to AZD1222 COVID-19 vaccine. Profiling relied on immunoSEQ multiplex PCR, and the TCRdb table lists in-frame clones only, not all of them. The sample includes about 130,000 clones, approximately 87% of them seen just once. The sample in question was peripheral blood, obtained on day 0 of AZD1222 vaccination. All receptors derive from an adult in good health. Both conserved end residues are part of each CDR3. The order of the fields is V gene, clone size, D gene, J gene, CDR3 DNA, CDR3 protein. The D gene is left open where the match is weak. Clone size is stated in some rows and not others, as once, few, many or a class when expanded.

V gene: TRBV10-3
clone size: NA
D gene: NA
J gene: TRBJ1-6
CDR3 DNA: TGTGCCATCCGACGGGGGGAGGAAAATTCACCCCTCCACTTT
CDR3 protein: CAIRRGEENSPLHF

V gene: TRBV6-5
clone size: NA
D gene: TRBD1
J gene: TRBJ1-1
CDR3 DNA: TGTGCCAGCAGTTTCCAAACAGGGGGCACTGAAGCTTTCTTT
CDR3 protein: CASSFQTGGTEAFF

V gene: TRBV6-1
clone size: once
D gene: NA
J gene: TRBJ2-7
CDR3 DNA: TGTGCCAGCAGACACGGAGAGAGTCCGTACTTC
CDR3 protein: CASRHGESPYF

V gene: TRBV5-6
clone size: NA
D gene: TRBD1
J gene: TRBJ1-6
CDR3 DNA: TGTGCCAGCAGCACGACAAAAGGACAGGCCTATAATTCACCCCTCCACTTT
CDR3 protein: CASSTTKGQAYNSPLHF

V gene: TRBV6-5
clone size: once
D gene: NA
J gene: TRBJ2-5
CDR3 DNA: TGTGCCAGCAGGCTTTCGGGAGCGTACCAAGAGACCCAGTACTTC
CDR3 protein: CASRLSGAYQETQYF

V gene: TRBV7-3
clone size: NA
D gene: TRBD1
J gene: TRBJ2-5
CDR3 DNA: TGTGCCAGCAGCTTAGGCGGACAGGGCAAACAGACCCAGTACTTC
CDR3 protein: CASSLGGQGKQTQYF

V gene: TRBV21-1
clone size: NA
D gene: NA
J gene: TRBJ2-2
CDR3 DNA: TGTGCCCTAACTCCCGGGGACGACCCGAAGAAGGCGGACACCGGGGAGCTGTTTTTT
CDR3 protein: CALTPGDDPKKADTGELFF

V gene: TRBV5-4
clone size: NA
D gene: TRBD1
J gene: TRBJ2-1
CDR3 DNA: TGTGCCAGCAGCTACAACAGGGGCTCCTACAATGAGCAGTTCTTC
CDR3 protein: CASSYNRGSYNEQFF

V gene: TRBV19
clone size: NA
D gene: NA
J gene: TRBJ2-3
CDR3 DNA: TGTGCCACCCGCCGATGGCCGGCCCTGACGGGGGATACGCAGTATTTT
CDR3 protein: CATRRWPALTGDTQYF

V gene: TRBV20-1
clone size: few
D gene: NA
J gene: TRBJ1-5
CDR3 DNA: TGCAGTGCCCAGGCGGGACTGGCCCAGCATTTT
CDR3 protein: CSAQAGLAQHF

V gene: TRBV29-1
clone size: NA
D gene: TRBD2
J gene: TRBJ2-1
CDR3 DNA: TGCAGCGCTCTCGGCGGGAGGGGCTACAATGAGCAGTTCTTC
CDR3 protein: CSALGGRGYNEQFF

V gene: TRBV21-1
clone size: NA
D gene: NA
J gene: TRBJ2-6
CDR3 DNA: TGTGCCAGCAGCAAAAGCCCTCGGTCAGGAAACTCTGGGGCCAACGTCCTGACTTTC
CDR3 protein: CASSKSPRSGNSGANVLTF

V gene: TRBV30
clone size: NA
D gene: NA
J gene: TRBJ2-1
CDR3 DNA: TGTGCCTGCCATCCGGATCATCCCTTATACAATGAGCAGTTCTTC
CDR3 protein: CACHPDHPLYNEQFF

V gene: TRBV5-1
clone size: NA
D gene: TRBD1
J gene: TRBJ2-3
CDR3 DNA: TGCGCCAGCAGCTCTGGACAGGGAACAGATACGCAGTATTTT
CDR3 protein: CASSSGQGTDTQYF

V gene: TRBV11-1
clone size: NA
D gene: NA
J gene: TRBJ2-2
CDR3 DNA: TGTGCCAGCAGCGACCTGGGGGCTGGCGGGGAGCTGTTTTTT
CDR3 protein: CASSDLGAGGELFF

V gene: TRBV7-6
clone size: NA
D gene: TRBD2
J gene: TRBJ2-1
CDR3 DNA: TGTGCCAGCAGCCTTAAGGCTAGCGGGAGGTCCTACAATGAGCAGTTCTTC
CDR3 protein: CASSLKASGRSYNEQFF

V gene: TRBV5-4
clone size: NA
D gene: TRBD2
J gene: TRBJ2-7
CDR3 DNA: TGTGCCAGCAGCTTCTTGGGACTAGCGGCCTACGAGCAGTACTTC
CDR3 protein: CASSFLGLAAYEQYF

V gene: TRBV5-6
clone size: NA
D gene: TRBD1
J gene: TRBJ1-3
CDR3 DNA: TGTGCCAGCAGCTTGCAGGGGGTAATATCTGGAAACACCATATATTTT
CDR3 protein: CASSLQGVISGNTIYF

V gene: TRBV10-3
clone size: NA
D gene: TRBD1
J gene: TRBJ1-2
CDR3 DNA: TGTGCCACCCGGGAGGGACAGGGGCATGGCTACACCTTC
CDR3 protein: CATREGQGHGYTF

V gene: TRBV25-1
clone size: NA
D gene: TRBD1
J gene: TRBJ1-3
CDR3 DNA: TGTGCCAGCAGTGCGACAGGGGACGTTAGAAACACCATATATTTT
CDR3 protein: CASSATGDVRNTIYF

V gene: TRBV2
clone size: NA
D gene: TRBD1
J gene: TRBJ1-3
CDR3 DNA: TGTGCCAGCAGTACGGACAGGGGCCCTGGAAACACCATATATTTT
CDR3 protein: CASSTDRGPGNTIYF

V gene: TRBV18
clone size: NA
D gene: TRBD1
J gene: TRBJ1-1
CDR3 DNA: TGTGCCAGCTCAACCGGACAGGCGAGGAACACTGAAGCTTTCTTT
CDR3 protein: CASSTGQARNTEAFF

V gene: TRBV18
clone size: NA
D gene: TRBD1
J gene: TRBJ1-5
CDR3 DNA: TGTGCCAGCTCACCTACCATTCAGGGGGCAGGTAATCAGCCCCAGCATTTT
CDR3 protein: CASSPTIQGAGNQPQHF

V gene: TRBV7-8
clone size: NA
D gene: NA
J gene: TRBJ1-1
CDR3 DNA: TGTGCCAGTGGGGCTCCGAACACTGAAGCTTTCTTT
CDR3 protein: CASGAPNTEAFF

V gene: TRBV4-2
clone size: few
D gene: NA
J gene: TRBJ2-7
CDR3 DNA: TGTGCCAGCAGCCTCACGGGGGACAAGAACTACGAGCAGTACTTC
CDR3 protein: CASSLTGDKNYEQYF

V gene: TRBV28
clone size: few
D gene: NA
J gene: TRBJ2-6
CDR3 DNA: TGTGCCAGCAGTTTTAACTGGGGGCTCGGGGCCAACGTCCTGACTTTC
CDR3 protein: CASSFNWGLGANVLTF

V gene: TRBV19
clone size: NA
D gene: NA
J gene: TRBJ2-7
CDR3 DNA: TGTGCCAGTAGTATATCCGAGAGAGGGGCTCAGCAGTACTTC
CDR3 protein: CASSISERGAQQYF

V gene: TRBV9
clone size: NA
D gene: TRBD2
J gene: TRBJ2-2
CDR3 DNA: TGTGCCAGCAGCGTCTCTAGCGGGAGAACGACCGGGGAGCTGTTTTTT
CDR3 protein: CASSVSSGRTTGELFF

V gene: TRBV6-5
clone size: NA
D gene: TRBD1
J gene: TRBJ2-1
CDR3 DNA: TGTGCCAGCACCCTCCGGGACAGGGGCCGGGGGGAGCAGTTCTTC
CDR3 protein: CASTLRDRGRGEQFF

V gene: TRBV6-4
clone size: once
D gene: TRBD2
J gene: TRBJ2-1
CDR3 DNA: TGTGCCAGCAGACCTCTAGCGGGCTACAATGAGCAGTTCTTC
CDR3 protein: CASRPLAGYNEQFF

V gene: TRBV5-4
clone size: NA
D gene: NA
J gene: TRBJ1-1
CDR3 DNA: TGTGCCAGCAGCTTGGAAGAGGGTGGGACTGAAGCTTTCTTT
CDR3 protein: CASSLEEGGTEAFF

V gene: TRBV3-1/TRBV3-2
clone size: NA
D gene: NA
J gene: TRBJ1-4
CDR3 DNA: TGTGCCAGCAGCCAAGATTTAGGCGGTGAAAAACTGTTTTTT
CDR3 protein: CASSQDLGGEKLFF

V gene: TRBV5-1
clone size: NA
D gene: NA
J gene: TRBJ2-5
CDR3 DNA: TGCGCCAGCAGCTTGGATCGGGAGACCCAGTACTTC
CDR3 protein: CASSLDRETQYF

V gene: TRBV27
clone size: NA
D gene: NA
J gene: TRBJ1-2
CDR3 DNA: TGTGCCAGCAGCCCCGGGTACGACGGCGGTTCACCTAACTATGGCTACACCTTC
CDR3 protein: CASSPGYDGGSPNYGYTF

V gene: TRBV9
clone size: NA
D gene: TRBD1
J gene: TRBJ2-7
CDR3 DNA: TGTGCCAGCAGCGTAGTCCGGGACAGGTACTACGAGCAGTACTTC
CDR3 protein: CASSVVRDRYYEQYF